This TCR beta chain is drawn from a study of T cell changes during pregnancy in multiple sclerosis. Looked up from germline, CDR1 is MNHEY and CDR2 is SMNVEV (reference sequence). The length of the CDR3 is 16 residues. Profiling relied on immunoSEQ multiplex PCR, and the TCRdb table lists in-frame clones only, not all of them. The sample has around 40,000 clones; 90% are singletons. About this clone: The junction shows a germline mismatch at one end, possibly a read error.

This chain links TRBV27 with TRBJ2-3; D may be TRBD2 (5 bases). Specimen: CD4+ T cells from peripheral blood mononuclear cells, collected in the second trimester of pregnancy. The sequence came from a female donor with multiple sclerosis, enrolled in a pregnancy study. In DNA, the CDR3 is TGTGCCAGCAGTTTATTCCAGGATTCTAGCACAGACACGCAGTATTTT. Translating it yields CASSLFQDSSTDTQYF.